The rows below give T cell receptor beta chains drawn from one sample of a study of beta chain features in type 1 diabetes. The repertoire was sequenced with immunoSEQ multiplex PCR; TCRdb's copy has only in-frame clones and lacks some. The table shows roughly 380,000 clones, with 20% occurring only once. Sample: naive CD4+ T cells from blood. These receptors all come from a woman aged 18-29 years in good health. Both conserved end residues are part of each CDR3. The D gene is left open where the match is weak. Part of the rows lack a size; the others show once, few, many or a class for expanded clones.

v_call	clone_size	j_call	d_call	cdr3_aa	cdr3_nt
TRBV7-2	.	TRBJ2-5	TRBD1	CASSLETGVGETQYF	TGTGCCAGCAGCTTAGAAACAGGGGTGGGAGAGACCCAGTACTTC
TRBV18	few	TRBJ2-7	TRBD1	CASSAGQGASYEQYF	TGTGCCAGCTCAGCGGGACAGGGGGCCTCCTACGAGCAGTACTTC
TRBV10-3	few	TRBJ1-4	.	CAISTGGFGEKLFF	TGTGCCATCAGCACGGGGGGATTTGGTGAAAAACTGTTTTTT
TRBV9	.	TRBJ2-1	.	CASSVSGGAEYNEQFF	TGTGCCAGCAGCGTATCCGGCGGGGCCGAGTACAATGAGCAGTTCTTC
TRBV5-1	few	TRBJ2-7	.	CASSSSGQNYEQYF	TGCGCCAGCAGCTCCTCCGGACAGAACTACGAGCAGTACTTC
TRBV5-6	few	TRBJ2-2	.	CASSLGQWANTGELFF	TGTGCCAGCAGCTTGGGACAGTGGGCGAACACCGGGGAGCTGTTTTTT
TRBV7-3	few	TRBJ2-5	TRBD2	CASSSRGGATETQYF	TGTGCCAGCAGCTCTCGCGGGGGGGCCACAGAGACCCAGTACTTC
TRBV29-1	.	TRBJ1-4	.	CSAAVQRDEKLFF	TGCAGCGCTGCGGTACAGAGGGATGAAAAACTGTTTTTT
TRBV5-6	.	TRBJ1-1	.	CASIEVGGNTEAFF	TGTGCCAGCATCGAAGTGGGGGGAAACACTGAAGCTTTCTTT
TRBV30	few	TRBJ2-4	.	CAWRERGIGKNIQYF	TGTGCCTGGAGGGAAAGGGGAATAGGCAAAAACATTCAGTACTTC
TRBV11-2	few	TRBJ1-2	.	CASRGGALPTGGYTF	TGTGCCAGCAGAGGGGGGGCCTTACCTACGGGAGGCTACACCTTC
TRBV7-2	.	TRBJ2-1	.	CASSPQNEQFF	TGTGCCAGCAGCCCCCAGAATGAGCAGTTCTTC
TRBV29-1	few	TRBJ1-1	.	CSSGGATEAFF	TGCAGCTCCGGGGGGGCCACTGAAGCTTTCTTT
TRBV6-4	.	TRBJ2-3	.	CASSVAGGTDTQYF	TGTGCCAGCAGTGTTGCAGGGGGCACAGATACGCAGTATTTT